Here is one T cell receptor (beta chain) with its context. Its specificity is not known. CDR1 is MNHEY, CDR2 SVGAGI, per germline. V was clipped by 4 bases and J by 7 bases; unmatched bases: 6. The CDR3 sequence is 15 residues long. Treatment specified: around 19 received Ad26.COV2.S at low or high dose, single or two shots; about 5 received placebo; per-sample allocation not given. Sampling was done on day 63 after the first vaccine or placebo injection. In the vaccine, an Ad26 vector expressed the SARS-CoV-2 spike of the Wuhan strain. This sample stems from a study of Ad26.COV2.S vaccination and SARS-CoV-2 variants. The wider study: Enrolled in COV1001, the donor was in the Ad26.COV2.S trial arm, which received the vaccine. Study-wide points: Spike-specific TCR breadth was greater after Ad26.COV2.S than placebo.

Here immunoSEQ multiplex PCR was the method, and the copy in TCRdb shows in-frame clones only, minus some. This table holds a few hundred thousand clones, more than 70% found once. This sequence was found in a person aged 18-65 years who received the Ad26.COV2.S COVID-19 vaccine or a placebo. This material consisted of peripheral blood, taken in a trial of Ad26.COV2.S vaccine versus placebo. The V gene is TRBV6-5, the J gene TRBJ2-1; TRBD1 matches 11 bases. CDR3 protein: CASSFTGTGGNEQFF. In DNA form, the CDR3 reads TGTGCCAGCAGTTTCACCGGGACAGGGGGGAATGAGCAGTTCTTC.